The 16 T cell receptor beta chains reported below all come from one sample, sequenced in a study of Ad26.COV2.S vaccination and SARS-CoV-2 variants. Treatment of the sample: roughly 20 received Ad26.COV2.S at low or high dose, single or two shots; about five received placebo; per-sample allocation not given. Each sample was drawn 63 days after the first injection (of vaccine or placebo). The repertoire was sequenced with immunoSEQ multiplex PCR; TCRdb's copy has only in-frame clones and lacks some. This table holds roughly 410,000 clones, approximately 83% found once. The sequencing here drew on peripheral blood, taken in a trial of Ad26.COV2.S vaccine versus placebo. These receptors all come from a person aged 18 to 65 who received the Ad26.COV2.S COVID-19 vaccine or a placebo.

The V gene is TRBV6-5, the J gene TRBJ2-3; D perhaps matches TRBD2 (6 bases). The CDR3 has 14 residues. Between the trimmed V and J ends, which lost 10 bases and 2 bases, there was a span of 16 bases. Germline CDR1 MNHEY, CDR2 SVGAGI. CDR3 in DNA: TGTGCCACCGGGGGTAGCGCGGCCACAGATACGCAGTATTTT. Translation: CATGGSAATDTQYF.

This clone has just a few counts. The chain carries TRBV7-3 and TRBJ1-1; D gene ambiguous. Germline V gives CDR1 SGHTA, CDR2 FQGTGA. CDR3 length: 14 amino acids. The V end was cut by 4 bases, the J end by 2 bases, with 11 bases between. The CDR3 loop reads CASSSTGRNTEAFF. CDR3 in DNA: TGTGCCAGCAGCTCAACGGGCCGCAACACTGAAGCTTTCTTT.

The CDR3 sequence is CSGRKNTEAFF. The DNA for the CDR3 is TGCAGCGGCAGGAAGAACACTGAAGCTTTCTTT. The genes are TRBV29-1 and TRBJ1-1, with D uncertain. Germline loops: CDR1 SQVTM, CDR2 ANQGSEA. The V end lost 7 bases, the J end lost 1 base, and 7 bases lay between the germline ends. This CDR3 region has 11 residues.

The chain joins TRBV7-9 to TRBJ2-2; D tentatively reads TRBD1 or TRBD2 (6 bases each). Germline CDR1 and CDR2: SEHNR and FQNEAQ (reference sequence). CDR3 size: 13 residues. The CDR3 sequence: CAGRGVGTGELFF. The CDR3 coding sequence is TGTGCAGGAAGGGGGGTAGGCACCGGGGAGCTGTTTTTT.

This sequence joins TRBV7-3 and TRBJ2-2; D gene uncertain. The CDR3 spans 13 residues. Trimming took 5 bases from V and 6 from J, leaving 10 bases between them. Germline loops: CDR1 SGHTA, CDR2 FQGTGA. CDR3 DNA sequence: TGTGCCAGCAGCCTCACCGGCCCCGGGGAGCTGTTTTTT. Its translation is CASSLTGPGELFF.

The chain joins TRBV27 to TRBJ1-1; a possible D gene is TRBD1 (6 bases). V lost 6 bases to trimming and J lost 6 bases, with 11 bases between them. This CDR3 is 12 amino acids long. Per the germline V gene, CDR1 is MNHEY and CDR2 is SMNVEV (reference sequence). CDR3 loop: CASSLRGSEAFF. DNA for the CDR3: TGTGCCAGCAGCTTAAGGGGGTCTGAAGCTTTCTTT.

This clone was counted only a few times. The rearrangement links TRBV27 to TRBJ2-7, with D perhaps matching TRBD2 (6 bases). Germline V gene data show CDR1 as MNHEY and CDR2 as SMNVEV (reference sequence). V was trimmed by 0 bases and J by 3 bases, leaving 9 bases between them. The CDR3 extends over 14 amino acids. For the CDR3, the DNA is TGTGCCAGCAGTTTATCCACCGGGGGCTACGAGCAGTACTTC. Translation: CASSLSTGGYEQYF.

Here the CDR3 reads CASSLARGSRNEQFF. The CDR3 bases are TGTGCCAGCAGCTTAGCCAGGGGGAGTAGAAATGAGCAGTTCTTC. This rearrangement joins TRBV7-9 to TRBJ2-1; 7 positions match TRBD1. The germline gives CDR1 SEHNR, CDR2 FQNEAQ (reference sequence). This CDR3 is built from 15 residues. V dropped 0 bases and J dropped 7; count of bases not matched to a gene: 6.

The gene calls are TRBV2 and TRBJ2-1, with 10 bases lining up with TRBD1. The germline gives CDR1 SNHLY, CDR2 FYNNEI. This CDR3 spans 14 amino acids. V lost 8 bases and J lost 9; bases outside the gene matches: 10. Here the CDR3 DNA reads TGTGCCAGCCACTCCGGGACAGGGGTAGGTGAGCAGTTCTTC. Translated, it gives CASHSGTGVGEQFF.

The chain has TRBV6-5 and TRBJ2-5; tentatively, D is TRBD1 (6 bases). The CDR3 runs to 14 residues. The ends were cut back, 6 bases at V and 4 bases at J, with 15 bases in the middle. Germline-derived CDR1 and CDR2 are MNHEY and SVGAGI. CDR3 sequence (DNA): TGTGCCAGCAGCAGGACAGCTGGATCAGAGACCCAGTACTTC. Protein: CASSRTAGSETQYF.

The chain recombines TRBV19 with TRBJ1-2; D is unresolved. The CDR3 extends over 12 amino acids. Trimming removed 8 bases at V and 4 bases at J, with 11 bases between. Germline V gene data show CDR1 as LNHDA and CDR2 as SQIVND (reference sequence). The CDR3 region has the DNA TGTGCCAGTGGGGAGGGCCTCTATGGCTACACCTTC. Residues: CASGEGLYGYTF.

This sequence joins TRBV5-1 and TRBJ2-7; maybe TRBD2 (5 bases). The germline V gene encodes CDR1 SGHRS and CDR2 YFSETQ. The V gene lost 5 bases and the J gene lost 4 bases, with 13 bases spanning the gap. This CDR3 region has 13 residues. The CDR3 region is CASSRERSYEQYF. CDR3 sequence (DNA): TGCGCCAGCAGTCGGGAAAGGAGTTACGAGCAGTACTTC.

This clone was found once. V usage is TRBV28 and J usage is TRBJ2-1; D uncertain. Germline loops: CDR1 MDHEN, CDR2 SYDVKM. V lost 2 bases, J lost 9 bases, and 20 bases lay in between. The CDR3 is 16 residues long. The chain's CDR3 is CASSLNRGSWVGEQFF. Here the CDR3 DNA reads TGTGCCAGCAGTTTAAATCGTGGTAGTTGGGTGGGTGAGCAGTTCTTC.

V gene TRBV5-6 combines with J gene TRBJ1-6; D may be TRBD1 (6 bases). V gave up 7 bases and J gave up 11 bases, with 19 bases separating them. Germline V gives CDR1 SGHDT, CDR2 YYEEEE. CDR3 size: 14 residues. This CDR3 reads CASQLGTGPAPLHF. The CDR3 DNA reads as TGTGCCAGCCAGCTTGGCACAGGGCCGGCACCCCTCCACTTT.

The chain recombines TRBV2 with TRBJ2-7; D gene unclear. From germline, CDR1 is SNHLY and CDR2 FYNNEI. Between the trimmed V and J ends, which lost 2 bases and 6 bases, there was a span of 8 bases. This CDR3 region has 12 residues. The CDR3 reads CASSEYGVEQYF. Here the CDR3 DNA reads TGTGCCAGCAGTGAATATGGGGTCGAGCAGTACTTC.

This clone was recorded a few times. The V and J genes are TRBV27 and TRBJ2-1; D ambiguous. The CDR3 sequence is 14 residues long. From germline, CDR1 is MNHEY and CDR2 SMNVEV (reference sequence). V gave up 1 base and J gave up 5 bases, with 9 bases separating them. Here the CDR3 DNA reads TGTGCCAGCAGTTTATTGGGTCAGAACAATGAGCAGTTCTTC. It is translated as CASSLLGQNNEQFF.